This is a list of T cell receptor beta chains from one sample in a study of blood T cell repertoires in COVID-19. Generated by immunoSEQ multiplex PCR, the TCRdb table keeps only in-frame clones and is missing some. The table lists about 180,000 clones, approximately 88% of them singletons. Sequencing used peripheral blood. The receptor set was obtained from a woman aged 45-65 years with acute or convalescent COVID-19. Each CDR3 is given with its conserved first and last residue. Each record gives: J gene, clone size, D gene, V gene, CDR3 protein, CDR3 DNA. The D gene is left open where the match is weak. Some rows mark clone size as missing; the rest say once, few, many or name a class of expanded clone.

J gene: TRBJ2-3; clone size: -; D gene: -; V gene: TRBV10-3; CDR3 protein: CAIRLAVSTDTQYF; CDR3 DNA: TGTGCCATCAGGTTAGCGGTAAGCACAGATACGCAGTATTTT
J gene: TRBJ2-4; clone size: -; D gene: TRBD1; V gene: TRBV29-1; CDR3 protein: CSVDGQGYGIQYF; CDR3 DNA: TGCAGCGTTGACGGACAGGGTTACGGCATTCAGTACTTC
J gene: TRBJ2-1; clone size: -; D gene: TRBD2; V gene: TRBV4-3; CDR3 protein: CASSQDRLAGGFEQFF; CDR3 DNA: TGCGCCAGCAGCCAAGATCGTCTAGCGGGAGGCTTTGAGCAGTTCTTC
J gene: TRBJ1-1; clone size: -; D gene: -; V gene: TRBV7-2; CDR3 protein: CASSRTVNEAFF; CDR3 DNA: TGTGCCAGCAGCAGGACAGTTAATGAAGCTTTCTTT
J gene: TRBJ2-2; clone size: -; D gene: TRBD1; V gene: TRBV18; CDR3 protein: CASSSGTGGTGELFF; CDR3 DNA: TGTGCCAGCTCATCCGGGACAGGGGGCACCGGGGAGCTGTTTTTT
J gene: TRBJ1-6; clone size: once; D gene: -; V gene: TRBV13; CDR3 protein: CASSLGGVNSPLHF; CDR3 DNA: TGTGCCAGCAGCTTAGGTGGAGTCAATTCACCCCTCCACTTT
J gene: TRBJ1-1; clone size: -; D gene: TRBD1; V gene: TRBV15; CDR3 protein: CATSRDVTGTGEAFF; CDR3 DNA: TGTGCCACCAGCAGAGATGTGACAGGGACCGGTGAAGCTTTCTTT
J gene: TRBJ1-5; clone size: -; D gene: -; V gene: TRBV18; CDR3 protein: CASSPRHLEGQPQHF; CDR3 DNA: TGTGCCAGCTCCCCGCGACATTTGGAGGGTCAGCCCCAGCATTTT
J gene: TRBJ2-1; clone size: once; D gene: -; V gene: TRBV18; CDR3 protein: CASSPGRLSYNEQFF; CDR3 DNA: TGTGCCAGCTCACCGGGGCGGCTCTCCTACAATGAGCAGTTCTTC
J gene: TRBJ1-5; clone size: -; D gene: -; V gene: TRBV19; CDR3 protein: CASSIGWGNSQPQHF; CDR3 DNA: TGTGCCAGTAGTATAGGATGGGGCAACAGTCAGCCCCAGCATTTT
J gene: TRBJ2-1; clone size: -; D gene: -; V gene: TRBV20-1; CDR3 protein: CSAGAPPEQFF; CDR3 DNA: TGCAGTGCTGGGGCCCCTCCCGAGCAGTTCTTC
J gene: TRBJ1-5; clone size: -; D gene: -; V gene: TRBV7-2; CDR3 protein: CASSLGSGDPITQPQHF; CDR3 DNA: TGTGCCAGCAGCTTAGGGTCAGGGGACCCCATTACTCAGCCCCAGCATTTT
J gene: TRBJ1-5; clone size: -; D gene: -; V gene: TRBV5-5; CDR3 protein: CASSTRPGINQPQHF; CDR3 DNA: TGTGCCAGCAGCACCCGCCCGGGGATCAATCAGCCCCAGCATTTT
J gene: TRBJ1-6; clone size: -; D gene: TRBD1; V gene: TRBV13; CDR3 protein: CASALGRGNSPLHF; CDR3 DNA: TGTGCCAGCGCTCTGGGCAGGGGGAATTCACCCCTCCACTTT
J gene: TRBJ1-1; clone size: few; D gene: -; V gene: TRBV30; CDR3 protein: CAWRPGGREEAFF; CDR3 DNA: TGTGCCTGGAGGCCGGGAGGGAGGGAAGAAGCTTTCTTT
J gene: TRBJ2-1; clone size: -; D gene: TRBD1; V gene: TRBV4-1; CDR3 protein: CASSRGQGPLNEQFF; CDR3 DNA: TGCGCCAGCAGCCGGGGACAGGGCCCCCTCAATGAGCAGTTCTTC
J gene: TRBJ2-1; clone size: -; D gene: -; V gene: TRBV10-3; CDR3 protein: CAIRLDDSPQFF; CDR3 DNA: TGTGCCATCAGGTTAGATGACTCACCCCAGTTCTTC
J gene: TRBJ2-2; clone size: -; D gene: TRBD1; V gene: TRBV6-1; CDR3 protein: CASSALVLGTGNTGELFF; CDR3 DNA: TGTGCCAGCAGTGCATTAGTTCTGGGGACAGGGAACACCGGGGAGCTGTTTTTT
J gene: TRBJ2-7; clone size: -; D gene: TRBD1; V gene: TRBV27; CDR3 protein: CASSGTGVYEQYF; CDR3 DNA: TGTGCCAGCAGTGGGACAGGCGTCTACGAGCAGTACTTC
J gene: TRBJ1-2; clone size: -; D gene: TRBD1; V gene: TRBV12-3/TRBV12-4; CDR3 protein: CATTGGGIYGYTF; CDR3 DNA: TGTGCCACCACAGGGGGCGGGATCTATGGCTACACCTTC
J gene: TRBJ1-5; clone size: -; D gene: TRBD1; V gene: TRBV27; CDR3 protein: CASSPSAGTGGQPQHF; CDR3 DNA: TGTGCCAGCAGTCCCTCCGCCGGGACAGGGGGTCAGCCCCAGCATTTT
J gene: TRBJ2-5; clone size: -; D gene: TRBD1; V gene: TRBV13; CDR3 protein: CASSPRGQGQETQYF; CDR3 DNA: TGTGCCAGCAGCCCACGTGGACAGGGCCAAGAGACCCAGTACTTC
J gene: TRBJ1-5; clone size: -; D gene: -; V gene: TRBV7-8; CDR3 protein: CASSSGELSNQPQHF; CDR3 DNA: TGTGCCAGCAGCTCAGGGGAACTGAGCAATCAGCCCCAGCATTTT
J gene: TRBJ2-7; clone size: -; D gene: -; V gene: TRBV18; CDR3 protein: CASSQGLLSYEQYF; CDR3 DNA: TGTGCCAGCTCACAAGGACTCCTCTCCTACGAGCAGTACTTC
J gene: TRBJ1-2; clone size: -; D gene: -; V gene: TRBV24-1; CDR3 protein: CATSDFRGYGYTF; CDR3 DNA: TGTGCCACCAGTGATTTCCGGGGCTATGGCTACACCTTC
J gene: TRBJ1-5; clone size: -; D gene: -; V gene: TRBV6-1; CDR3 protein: CASGGNSNQPQHF; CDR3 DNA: TGTGCCAGCGGAGGGAATAGCAATCAGCCCCAGCATTTT
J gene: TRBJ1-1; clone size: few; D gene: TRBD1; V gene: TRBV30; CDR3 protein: CAWSTGTGRAFF; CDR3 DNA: TGTGCCTGGAGCACCGGGACAGGGAGGGCTTTCTTT
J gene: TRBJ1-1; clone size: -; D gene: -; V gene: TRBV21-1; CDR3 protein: CASSKEGGERAEAFF; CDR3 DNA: TGTGCCAGCAGCAAAGAGGGTGGGGAGCGCGCTGAAGCTTTCTTT
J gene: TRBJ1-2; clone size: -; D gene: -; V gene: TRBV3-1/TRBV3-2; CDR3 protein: CASSPPNPGGYGYTF; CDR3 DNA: TGTGCCAGCAGCCCCCCAAACCCCGGAGGCTATGGCTACACCTTC
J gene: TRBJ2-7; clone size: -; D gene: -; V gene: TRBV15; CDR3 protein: CATSRDLDSTYEQYF; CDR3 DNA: TGTGCCACCAGCAGAGACCTTGACAGTACCTACGAGCAGTACTTC
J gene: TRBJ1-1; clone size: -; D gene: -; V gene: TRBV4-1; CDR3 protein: CASSRTGLGTEAFF; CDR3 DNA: TGCGCCAGCAGCCGAACAGGTCTGGGCACTGAAGCTTTCTTT
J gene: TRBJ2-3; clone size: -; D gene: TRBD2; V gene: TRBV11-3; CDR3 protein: CASSLFRLAGGADTQYF; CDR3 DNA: TGTGCCAGCAGCTTATTCCGACTAGCGGGGGGAGCAGATACGCAGTATTTT
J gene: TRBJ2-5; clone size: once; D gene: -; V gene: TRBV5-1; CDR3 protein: CASSWSPGGGGETQYF; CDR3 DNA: TGCGCCAGCAGCTGGTCCCCAGGGGGCGGGGGAGAGACCCAGTACTTC
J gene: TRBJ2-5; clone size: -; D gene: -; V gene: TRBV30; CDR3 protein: CAWSGGVGETQYF; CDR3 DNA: TGTGCCTGGAGCGGAGGGGTAGGGGAGACCCAGTACTTC
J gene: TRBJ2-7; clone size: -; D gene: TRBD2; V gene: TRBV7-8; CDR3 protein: CASSLEASGRREQYF; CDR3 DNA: TGTGCCAGCAGCTTAGAGGCTAGCGGGAGGAGGGAGCAGTACTTC
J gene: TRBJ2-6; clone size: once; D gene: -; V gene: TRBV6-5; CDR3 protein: CASSPTRSGANVLTF; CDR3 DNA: TGTGCCAGCAGTCCCACACGCTCTGGGGCCAACGTCCTGACTTTC
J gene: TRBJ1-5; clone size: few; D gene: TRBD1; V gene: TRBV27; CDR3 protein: CASRNLQGYQPQHF; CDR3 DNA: TGTGCCAGCAGAAACCTACAGGGGTATCAGCCCCAGCATTTT
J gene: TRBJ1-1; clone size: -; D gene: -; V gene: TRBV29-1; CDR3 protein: CSVERTENTEAFF; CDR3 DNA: TGCAGCGTTGAAAGAACAGAGAACACTGAAGCTTTCTTT
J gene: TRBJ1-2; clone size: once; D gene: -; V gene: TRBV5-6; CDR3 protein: CASSLKTVNYGYTF; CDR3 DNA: TGTGCCAGCAGCTTGAAGACAGTTAACTATGGCTACACCTTC
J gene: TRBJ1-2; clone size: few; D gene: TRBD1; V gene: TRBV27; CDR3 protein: CASSRDRGDYGYTF; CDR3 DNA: TGTGCCAGCAGTCGGGACAGGGGGGACTATGGCTACACCTTC
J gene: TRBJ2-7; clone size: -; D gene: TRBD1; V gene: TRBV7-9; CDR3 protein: CASSSTRQGADEQYF; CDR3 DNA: TGTGCCAGCAGCTCCACTCGGCAGGGGGCGGACGAGCAGTACTTC
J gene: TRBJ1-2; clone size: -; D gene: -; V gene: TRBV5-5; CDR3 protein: CASSPGEGRYGYTF; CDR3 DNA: TGTGCCAGCAGCCCCGGAGAGGGCCGCTATGGCTACACCTTC
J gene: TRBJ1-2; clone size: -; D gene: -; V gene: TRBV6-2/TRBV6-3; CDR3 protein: CASSYPPVGYTF; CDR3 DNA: TGTGCCAGCAGTTACCCTCCAGTTGGCTACACCTTC
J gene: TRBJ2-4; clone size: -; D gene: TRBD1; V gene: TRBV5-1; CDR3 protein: CASSWTGGKNIQYF; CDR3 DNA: TGCGCCAGCAGCTGGACAGGGGGCAAAAACATTCAGTACTTC